Shown below are 10 T cell receptor beta chains from a single sample sequenced in a study of cytomegalovirus exposure and HLA in healthy donors. Primers: 60 Vbeta forward and 13 Jbeta reverse. Some clones are missing from TCRdb's copy, which holds only in-frame ones; the method was immunoSEQ multiplex PCR. Here the sample spans 300,000 or so clones, 84% being singletons. Sequencing was done on a sample of PBMCs. These receptors originate from a woman in her thirties or forties in good health and CMV-seropositive.

The chain is built from TRBV9 and TRBJ2-5; 8 positions match TRBD1. J lost 3 bases, V lost 6 bases, and 7 bases had no gene match. CDR1 and CDR2 from the germline V gene are SGDLS and YYNGEE. This CDR3 comprises 14 residues. The CDR3 loop is CASTKTGVEETQYF. CDR3 nucleotide sequence: TGTGCCAGCACGAAGACAGGGGTCGAAGAGACCCAGTACTTC.

The V call is TRBV7-3, the J call TRBJ1-1; D perhaps matches TRBD1 (6 bases). The germline V and J ends were trimmed by 5 bases and 4 bases, with 17 bases remaining between them. Germline loops: CDR1 SGHTA, CDR2 FQGTGA. The CDR3 contains 15 residues. The CDR3 coding sequence is TGTGCCAGCAGCACCAACAGGGATGGGTCCACTGAAGCTTTCTTT. Translated: CASSTNRDGSTEAFF. Looking up the rest from reference TRBV7-3 and TRBJ1-1 gives the full variable domain: GAGVSQTPSNKVTEKGKYVELRCDPISGHTALYWYRQSLGQGPEFLIYFQGTGAADDSGLPNDRFFAVRPEGSVSTLKIQRTERGDSAVYLCASSTNRDGSTEAFFGQGTRLTVV.

This chain joins TRBV15 and TRBJ1-2; weak D call: TRBD1 (6 bases). CDR3 size: 19 residues. Germline V gene data show CDR1 as LNHNV and CDR2 as YYDKDF (reference sequence). The V gene lost 0 bases and the J gene lost 7 bases, with 27 bases spanning the gap. This CDR3 reads CATSRDATAQGSRGSGYTF. The CDR3 nucleotides are TGTGCCACCAGCAGAGATGCGACCGCACAGGGTTCAAGAGGGTCTGGCTACACCTTC.

The CDR3 bases are TGTGCCATCACCCCGGGACTAGCGACGAAATACGAGCAGTACTTC. Translating it yields CAITPGLATKYEQYF. The chain has TRBV10-3 and TRBJ2-7, with 10 bases aligning to TRBD2. This CDR3 is built from 15 residues. CDR1 and CDR2 from the germline V gene are ENHRY and SYGVKD. V was pared by 7 bases and J by 4 bases, with 10 bases of the junction left unmatched.

The sample holds a few counts of this clone. J is TRBJ2-1 and V is TRBV7-2; perhaps TRBD1 as D (6 bases). The CDR3 is made up of 15 amino acids. Trimming removed 3 bases from V and 7 bases from J, with 16 bases in between. Germline assignment: CDR1 SGHTA and CDR2 FQGNSA. DNA of the CDR3: TGTGCCAGCAGCTTGGATGGTGGGGGCGGGAATGAGCAGTTCTTC. This encodes CASSLDGGGGNEQFF.

The chain employs TRBV6-5 and TRBJ2-5; no clear D. V was cut by 0 bases and J by 4 bases, with 6 bases left in between. Looked up from germline, CDR1 is MNHEY and CDR2 is SVGAGI. This CDR3 region has 13 residues. The CDR3 here is CASSYSPGETQYF. In DNA, the CDR3 is TGTGCCAGCAGTTACTCTCCGGGAGAGACCCAGTACTTC.

The V and J genes are TRBV27 and TRBJ2-7, with 11 nucleotides matching TRBD1. The CDR3 is 14 amino acids. Germline V gene sequence: CDR1 MNHEY, CDR2 SMNVEV (reference sequence). J lost 4 bases, V lost 5 bases, and 4 bases had no gene match. CDR3 DNA sequence: TGTGCCAGCAGTGCGGACAGGGGGCAGTACGAGCAGTACTTC. Amino acid sequence: CASSADRGQYEQYF.

V gene TRBV25-1 combines with J gene TRBJ1-6, with D maybe TRBD1 (6 bases). Trimming removed 1 base from V and 10 bases from J, with 14 bases in between. Looked up from germline, CDR1 is MGHDK and CDR2 is SYGVNS. There are 15 residues in the CDR3. The CDR3 loop is CASSEFSGERSPLHF. CDR3 coding DNA: TGTGCCAGCAGTGAATTTTCAGGGGAGCGCTCACCCCTCCACTTT.

This clone was seen a handful of times. CDR3: CASSQDHGSSYNSPLHF. CDR3 DNA: TGCGCCAGCAGCCAAGATCACGGGAGCTCCTATAATTCACCCCTCCACTTT. The rearrangement links TRBV4-3 to TRBJ1-6; no clear D gene. The CDR3 has 17 amino acids. Between the trimmed V and J ends, which lost 0 bases and 0 bases, there was a span of 9 bases. The germline V gene encodes CDR1 LGHNA and CDR2 YSLEER.

V usage is TRBV2 and J usage is TRBJ1-6; 7 bases line up with TRBD1. V lost 6 bases to trimming and J lost 11 bases; unmatched junction nucleotides: 7. Germline-derived CDR1 and CDR2 are SNHLY and FYNNEI. The CDR3 is made up of 13 amino acids. The DNA for the CDR3 is TGTGCCAGCAGCCCCGACAGGGCGACACCCCTCCACTTT. It yields the protein CASSPDRATPLHF.